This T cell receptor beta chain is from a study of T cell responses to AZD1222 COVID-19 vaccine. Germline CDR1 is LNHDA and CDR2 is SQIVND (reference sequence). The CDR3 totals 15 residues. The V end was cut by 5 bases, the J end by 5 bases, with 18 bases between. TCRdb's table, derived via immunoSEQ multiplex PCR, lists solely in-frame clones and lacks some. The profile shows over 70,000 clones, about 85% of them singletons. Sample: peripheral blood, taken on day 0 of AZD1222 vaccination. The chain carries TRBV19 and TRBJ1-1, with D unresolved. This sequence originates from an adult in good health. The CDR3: CASSPEQRIWTEAFF. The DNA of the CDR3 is TGTGCCAGTAGTCCTGAACAGAGGATTTGGACTGAAGCTTTCTTT.